The 27 T cell receptor beta chains given below trace back to one sample, sequenced in a study of high-grade serous ovarian cancer treatment subgroups. Method: immunoSEQ multiplex PCR; TCRdb's copy keeps in-frame clones and lacks some. The repertoire holds around 2,500 clones, with roughly two thirds as singletons. Tumor samples were taken before definitive surgery or chemotherapy. The material sequenced was tumor tissue. All receptors derive from a human donor with high-grade serous ovarian cancer.

The genes are TRBV7-6 and TRBJ2-2; D perhaps matches TRBD2 (5 bases). V was trimmed by 5 bases and J by 5 bases, leaving 18 bases between them. The germline CDR1 and CDR2 sequences are SGHVS and FNYEAQ. The CDR3 is 16 residues long. The CDR3 here is CASSQHRGRGTGELFF. The CDR3 DNA is TGTGCCAGCAGCCAGCACAGAGGGCGAGGGACCGGGGAGCTGTTTTTT.

In its sample, this clone was seen once. The chain's CDR3 is CASSLRGSEKLFF. The CDR3 DNA sequence: TGTGCCAGCAGCTTGAGGGGATCGGAAAAACTGTTTTTT. The chain has TRBV4-2 and TRBJ1-4; perhaps TRBD1 as D (5 bases). This CDR3 contains 13 residues. CDR1 and CDR2 (germline): LGHNA, YNFKEQ. With 5 bases removed from V and 8 bases from J, the gap between germline ends came to 12 bases.

V is TRBV7-2 and J is TRBJ1-3; the D is unclear. Per the germline V gene, CDR1 is SGHTA and CDR2 is FQGNSA. The ends were cut back, 6 bases at V and 4 bases at J, with 7 bases in the middle. There are 12 residues in the CDR3. The CDR3, as DNA: TGTGCCAGCAGTCCTATCGGAAACACCATATATTTT. It specifies CASSPIGNTIYF.

CDR3 sequence (DNA): TGCAGCGTTGATGGGGGTAACTATGGCTACACCTTC. Translating it yields CSVDGGNYGYTF. This sequence joins TRBV29-1 and TRBJ1-2, with a weak D call TRBD1 (5 bases). The ends were cut back, 3 bases at V and 1 base at J, with 6 bases in the middle. CDR1 and CDR2 from the germline V gene are SQVTM and ANQGSEA. This CDR3 contains 12 residues.

The chain couples TRBV6-5 to TRBJ2-1, with 10 bases that match TRBD2. V shed 7 bases, J shed 8 bases, and the junction held 8 bases outside the gene matches. The germline V gene encodes CDR1 MNHEY and CDR2 SVGAGI. CDR3 length: 14 amino acids. CDR3: CASKVASGRDEQFF. As DNA, the CDR3 is TGTGCCAGCAAGGTGGCTAGCGGGAGAGATGAGCAGTTCTTC.

This clone was seen only a few times. V and J are TRBV10-2 and TRBJ2-7; weak D call: TRBD2 (6 bases). The germline gives CDR1 WSHSY, CDR2 SAAADI. This CDR3 is built from 14 residues. The V and J ends lost 3 bases and 1 base respectively, with 10 bases between them. CDR3 bases: TGCGCCAGCAGTGACCTGGGGGGATCCTACGAGCAGTACGTC. This gives the protein CASSDLGGSYEQYV.

The V gene is TRBV5-1, the J gene TRBJ2-6; TRBD1 matches 9 bases. CDR1 SGHRS and CDR2 YFSETQ come from the germline V gene. The CDR3 sequence is 16 residues long. The V gene end was trimmed by 0 bases and the J gene end by 4 bases; junction bases not matched to a gene: 2. Written as DNA, the CDR3 is TGCGCCAGCAGCTTGGGGACAGGGGTAGGGGCCAACGTCCTGACTTTC. It translates to CASSLGTGVGANVLTF.

This clone is categorized as large. CDR3 coding DNA: TGTGCCAGCAGCATGACTAGCTGGGGATCCTACGAGCAGTACTTC. Encoded protein: CASSMTSWGSYEQYF. This chain uses TRBV28 with TRBJ2-7; TRBD2 matches 7 bases. Germline CDR1 and CDR2: MDHEN and SYDVKM. J lost 1 base, V lost 6 bases, and 9 bases had no gene match. The CDR3 sequence is 15 residues long.

V usage is TRBV19 and J usage is TRBJ2-1; weak D call: TRBD1 (6 bases). Germline assignment: CDR1 LNHDA and CDR2 SQIVND (reference sequence). The V and J ends lost 7 bases and 7 bases respectively, with 23 bases between them. The CDR3 length is 16 residues. The CDR3 loop is CASNLGAFVQGNEQFF. Here the CDR3 DNA reads TGTGCCAGTAATTTGGGCGCGTTTGTTCAGGGGAATGAGCAGTTCTTC.

The count of this clone is one. The genes are TRBV10-3 and TRBJ1-2, with D unresolved. CDR3 length: 15 amino acids. The germline CDR1 and CDR2 sequences are ENHRY and SYGVKD. V was trimmed by 0 bases and J by 3 bases, leaving 11 bases between them. The CDR3 region has the DNA TGTGCCATCAGTGAGTCGATCCCAGATTACTATGGCTACACCTTC. The encoded protein is CAISESIPDYYGYTF.

The gene calls are TRBV4-1 and TRBJ1-6; D perhaps matches TRBD1 (6 bases). Trimming removed 0 bases from V and 8 bases from J, with 20 bases in between. Germline V lookup: CDR1 MGHRA, CDR2 YSYEKL. The CDR3 spans 18 residues. DNA of the CDR3: TGCGCCAGCAGCCAAGAGGGTAACCGGGACATTTTTTATTCACCCCTCCACTTT. Its translation: CASSQEGNRDIFYSPLHF.

This clone showed up just a few times. The genes are TRBV27 and TRBJ1-1; D gene uncertain. V was pared by 1 base and J by 1 base, with 7 bases between. CDR1 MNHEY and CDR2 SMNVEV come from the germline V gene (reference sequence). The CDR3 consists of 14 residues. The CDR3 coding sequence is TGTGCCAGCAGTTTATATGGGTCGAACACTGAAGCTTTCTTT. This translates into CASSLYGSNTEAFF.

The chain employs TRBV11-2 and TRBJ2-3, with 8 positions matching TRBD1. Germline CDR1 is SGHAT and CDR2 is FQNNGV. The CDR3 is 13 residues long. The junction had 4 bases not matched to a gene; V was cut back by 3 bases and J by 8 bases. The DNA of the CDR3 is TGTGCCAGCAGCTTTCAGGGGGCGGCTACGCAGTATTTT. Its protein is CASSFQGAATQYF.

The J gene is TRBJ1-1, the V gene TRBV18; 9 positions match TRBD1. V lost 0 bases, J lost 5 bases, and 13 bases stayed unmatched. The germline V gene has CDR1 KGHSH and CDR2 LQKENI. The CDR3 is 18 residues long. The CDR3 coding sequence is TGTGCCAGCTCACCACCCCGTGGGACAGGGCTGTGGACTACTGAAGCTTTCTTT. It translates to CASSPPRGTGLWTTEAFF.

This chain uses TRBV18 with TRBJ2-5, with D hard to call. The CDR3 contains 13 residues. Germline V gene sequence: CDR1 KGHSH, CDR2 LQKENI. The ends were cut back, 6 bases at V and 2 bases at J, with 10 bases in the middle. CDR3 in amino acids: CASSTDTQETQYF. The DNA for the CDR3 is TGTGCCAGCTCGACGGATACGCAAGAGACCCAGTACTTC.

By frequency in the sample, this clone is large. This chain joins TRBV4-1 and TRBJ1-2; D might be TRBD1 (5 bases). There are 15 residues in the CDR3. Germline assignment: CDR1 MGHRA and CDR2 YSYEKL. V was cut by 0 bases and J by 4 bases, with 12 bases left in between. The CDR3 nucleotides are TGCGCCAGCAGCCAAGATCCAGGGCCACTCTATGGCTACACCTTC. Encoded protein: CASSQDPGPLYGYTF.

CDR3 coding DNA: TGTGCCAGCCAGACTAGCGGGAGGACTGAGCAGTTCTTC. Residues: CASQTSGRTEQFF. The gene calls are TRBV6-6 and TRBJ2-1; TRBD2 aligns across 13 bases. Germline V lookup: CDR1 MNHNY, CDR2 SVGAGI (reference sequence). V gave up 8 bases and J gave up 9 bases; unmatched junction bases: 4. The CDR3 has 13 residues.

As DNA, the CDR3 is TGCGCCAGCAGCCCCGAAGCGGGAGGGCCATACAATGAGCAGTTCTTC. It translates to CASSPEAGGPYNEQFF. The chain joins TRBV5-1 to TRBJ2-1; 10 nucleotides match TRBD2. Germline CDR1 and CDR2: SGHRS and YFSETQ. Trimming took 4 bases from V and 4 from J; bases not matched to a gene: 8. This CDR3 contains 16 residues. Combining the CDR3 with reference TRBV5-1 and TRBJ2-1 gives the whole variable domain KAGVTQTPRYLIKTRGQQVTLSCSPISGHRSVSWYQQTPGQGLQFLFEYFSETQRNKGNFPGRFSGRQFSNSRSEMNVSTLELGDSALYLCASSPEAGGPYNEQFFGPGTRLTVL.

This chain links TRBV10-2 with TRBJ2-7, with 7 bases identical to TRBD1. Per germline, CDR1 WSHSY and CDR2 SAAADI. The J segment lost 0 bases and the V segment lost 6 bases, leaving 17 bases of the junction unmatched. The CDR3 length is 18 residues. CDR3 DNA sequence: TGCGCCAGCAGCCGCGGCACCCGAAAGGGACAGAACTCCTACGAGCAGTACTTC. Translated, it gives CASSRGTRKGQNSYEQYF.

The chain recombines TRBV5-1 with TRBJ2-2, with 8 bases that match TRBD2. CDR3 length equals 16 residues. Germline CDR1 reads SGHRS; CDR2 reads YFSETQ. After removal of 1 base from V and 2 bases from J, the junction contained 4 bases not matched to a gene. The chain's CDR3 is CASSLLGGGNTGELFF. The CDR3 region has the DNA TGCGCCAGCAGCTTGCTCGGGGGGGGAAACACCGGGGAGCTGTTTTTT.

This rearrangement joins TRBV6-1 to TRBJ2-1, with D perhaps TRBD2 (7 bases). Germline V gene sequence: CDR1 MNHNS, CDR2 SASEGT. V dropped 6 bases and J dropped 8 bases, with 20 bases sitting between them. The CDR3 runs to 15 residues. The CDR3 nucleotides are TGTGCCAGCAGGTGGGGGGGCTCTAAAGGGGATGAGCAGTTCTTC. Residues: CASRWGGSKGDEQFF.

V is TRBV29-1 and J is TRBJ1-2; tentatively, D is TRBD1 (6 bases). Germline loops: CDR1 SQVTM, CDR2 ANQGSEA. V gave up 4 bases and J gave up 7 bases, with 10 bases separating them. The CDR3 is 11 amino acids. The CDR3: CSVVSGAGYTF. The CDR3 nucleotides are TGCAGCGTTGTATCAGGGGCTGGCTACACCTTC.

The chain couples TRBV29-1 to TRBJ2-5, with D uncertain. The CDR3 runs to 14 residues. Germline loops: CDR1 SQVTM, CDR2 ANQGSEA. The ends were cut back, 3 bases at V and 5 bases at J, with 16 bases in the middle. The CDR3 region has the DNA TGCAGCGTTGATATTAACGCGATTTTGGAGACCCAGTACTTC. Protein sequence: CSVDINAILETQYF.

The V gene is TRBV2, the J gene TRBJ1-5; possible D gene TRBD1, 6 bases. From germline, CDR1 is SNHLY and CDR2 FYNNEI. V lost 7 bases, J lost 6 bases, and 19 bases lay in between. The CDR3 covers 15 residues. CDR3 sequence: CASIRDKGLAQPQHF. The CDR3 region has the DNA TGTGCCAGCATTAGGGACAAAGGTTTGGCTCAGCCCCAGCATTTT.

This clone was counted between two and nine times. The genes are TRBV14 and TRBJ1-2; D remains unclear. The V gene's germline CDR1 is SGHDN and CDR2 FVKESK. The CDR3 extends over 15 amino acids. V shed 0 bases and J shed 4 bases, with 12 bases lying between them. CDR3 loop: CASSQDVGFSYGYTF. The DNA for the CDR3 is TGTGCCAGCAGCCAAGATGTTGGGTTTAGCTATGGCTACACCTTC.

This rearrangement joins TRBV4-2 to TRBJ1-5; D remains unclear. Germline V gene lookup returns CDR1 LGHNA and CDR2 YNFKEQ. V lost 2 bases and J lost 0, with 8 bases in between. The CDR3 loop spans 15 amino acids. Here the CDR3 reads CASSQHHTSNQPQHF. CDR3 coding DNA: TGTGCCAGCAGCCAACATCACACTAGCAATCAGCCCCAGCATTTT.

The gene calls are TRBV20-1 and TRBJ1-1; D not certain. The CDR3 is made up of 11 amino acids. CDR1 and CDR2 (germline): DFQATT, SNEGSKA (reference sequence). V was trimmed by 6 bases and J by 6 bases, leaving 11 bases between them. The CDR3 DNA reads as TGCAGTGCAACGGACGCTCCTGAAGCTTTCTTT. Translating it yields CSATDAPEAFF.